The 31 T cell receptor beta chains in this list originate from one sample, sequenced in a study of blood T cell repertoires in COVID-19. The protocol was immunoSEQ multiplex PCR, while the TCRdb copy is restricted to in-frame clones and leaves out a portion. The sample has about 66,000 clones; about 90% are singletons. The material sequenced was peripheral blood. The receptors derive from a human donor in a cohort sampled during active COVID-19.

This CDR3 is CASSIGQANYGYTF. Written as DNA, the CDR3 is TGTGCCAGTAGTATTGGGCAAGCTAACTATGGCTACACCTTC. The rearrangement uses TRBV19 and TRBJ1-2; D is undetermined. Germline V gives CDR1 LNHDA, CDR2 SQIVND (reference sequence). The V and J ends lost 3 bases and 0 bases respectively, with 8 bases between them. The CDR3 covers 14 residues.

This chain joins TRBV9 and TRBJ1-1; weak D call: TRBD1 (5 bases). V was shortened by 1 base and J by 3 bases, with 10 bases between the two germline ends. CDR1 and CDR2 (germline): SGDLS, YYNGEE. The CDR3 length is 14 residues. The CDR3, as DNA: TGTGCCAGCAGCGTATCCGGGGGGGACACTGAAGCTTTCTTT. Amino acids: CASSVSGGDTEAFF.

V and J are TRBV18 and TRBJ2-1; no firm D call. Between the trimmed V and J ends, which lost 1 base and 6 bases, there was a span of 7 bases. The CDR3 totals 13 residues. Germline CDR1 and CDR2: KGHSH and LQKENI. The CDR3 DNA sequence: TGTGCCAGCTCACCACTTCCAGGCAATGAGCAGTTCTTC. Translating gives CASSPLPGNEQFF.

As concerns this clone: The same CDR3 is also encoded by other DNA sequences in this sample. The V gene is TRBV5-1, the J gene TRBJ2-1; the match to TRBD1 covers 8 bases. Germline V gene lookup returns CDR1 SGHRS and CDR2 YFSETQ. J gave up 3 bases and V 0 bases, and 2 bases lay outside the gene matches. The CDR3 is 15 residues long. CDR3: CASSLVGQGYNEQFF. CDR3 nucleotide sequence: TGCGCCAGCAGCTTGGTTGGACAGGGCTACAATGAGCAGTTCTTC. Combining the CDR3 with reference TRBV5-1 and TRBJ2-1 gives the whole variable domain KAGVTQTPRYLIKTRGQQVTLSCSPISGHRSVSWYQQTPGQGLQFLFEYFSETQRNKGNFPGRFSGRQFSNSRSEMNVSTLELGDSALYLCASSLVGQGYNEQFFGPGTRLTVL.

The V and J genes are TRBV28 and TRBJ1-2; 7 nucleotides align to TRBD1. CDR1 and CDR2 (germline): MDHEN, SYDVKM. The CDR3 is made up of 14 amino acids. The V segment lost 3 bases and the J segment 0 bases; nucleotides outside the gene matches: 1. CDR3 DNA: TGTGCCAGCAGTTTCGGGACAGCTAACTATGGCTACACCTTC. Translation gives CASSFGTANYGYTF.

Here the CDR3 reads CASSLGPGGYGYTF. The CDR3 coding sequence is TGTGCCAGCAGCTTAGGTCCAGGGGGCTATGGCTACACCTTC. The V gene is TRBV7-2, the J gene TRBJ1-2, with 7 bases lining up with TRBD1. V lost 1 base to trimming and J lost 4 bases; unmatched junction nucleotides: 3. The CDR3 sequence is 14 residues long. The germline CDR1 and CDR2 sequences are SGHTA and FQGNSA.

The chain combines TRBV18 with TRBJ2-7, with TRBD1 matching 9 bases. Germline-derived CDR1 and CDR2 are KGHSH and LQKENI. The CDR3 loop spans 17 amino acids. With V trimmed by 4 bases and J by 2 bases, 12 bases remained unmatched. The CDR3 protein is CASSRTTGQGRAYEQYF. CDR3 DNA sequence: TGTGCCAGCTCACGCACCACCGGACAGGGGCGGGCCTACGAGCAGTACTTC.

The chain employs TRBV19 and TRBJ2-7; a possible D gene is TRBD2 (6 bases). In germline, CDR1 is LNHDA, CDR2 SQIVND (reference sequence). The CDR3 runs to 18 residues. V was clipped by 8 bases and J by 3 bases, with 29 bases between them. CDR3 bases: TGTGCCAGTTCGCCCCAGGGTAGCGGTATTGGTTCGGGCTACGAGCAGTACTTC. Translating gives CASSPQGSGIGSGYEQYF.

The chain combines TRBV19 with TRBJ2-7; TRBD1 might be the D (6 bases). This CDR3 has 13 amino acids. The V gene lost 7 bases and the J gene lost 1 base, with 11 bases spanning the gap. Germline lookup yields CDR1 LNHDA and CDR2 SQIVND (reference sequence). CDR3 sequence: CASTRGPSYEQYF. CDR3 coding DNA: TGTGCCAGTACCAGGGGTCCATCCTACGAGCAGTACTTC.

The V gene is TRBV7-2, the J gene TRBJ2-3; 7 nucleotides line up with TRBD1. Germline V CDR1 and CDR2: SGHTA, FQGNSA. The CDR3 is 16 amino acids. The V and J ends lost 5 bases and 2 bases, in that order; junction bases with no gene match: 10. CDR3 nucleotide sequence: TGTGCCAGCAGCACCCGACAGGGCCCCCCCACAGATACGCAGTATTTT. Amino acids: CASSTRQGPPTDTQYF.

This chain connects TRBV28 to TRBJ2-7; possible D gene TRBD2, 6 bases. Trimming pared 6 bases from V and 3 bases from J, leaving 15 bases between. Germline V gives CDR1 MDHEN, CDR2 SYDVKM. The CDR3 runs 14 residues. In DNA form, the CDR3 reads TGTGCCAGCAGCCCCAGCGGGCCCTTCTACGAGCAGTACTTC. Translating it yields CASSPSGPFYEQYF.

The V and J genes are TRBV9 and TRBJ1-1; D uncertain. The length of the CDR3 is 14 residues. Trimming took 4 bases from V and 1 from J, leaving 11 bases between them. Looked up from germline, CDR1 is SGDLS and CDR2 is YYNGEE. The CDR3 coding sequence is TGTGCCAGCAGCCCGACTGAGTGGAACACTGAAGCTTTCTTT. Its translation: CASSPTEWNTEAFF.

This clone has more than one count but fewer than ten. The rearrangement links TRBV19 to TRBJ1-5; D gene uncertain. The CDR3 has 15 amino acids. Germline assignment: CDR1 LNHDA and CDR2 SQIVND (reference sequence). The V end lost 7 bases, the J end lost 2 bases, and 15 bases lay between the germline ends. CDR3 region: CASTPRSSRNQPQHF. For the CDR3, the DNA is TGTGCCAGTACCCCTCGGAGCAGCCGCAATCAGCCCCAGCATTTT.

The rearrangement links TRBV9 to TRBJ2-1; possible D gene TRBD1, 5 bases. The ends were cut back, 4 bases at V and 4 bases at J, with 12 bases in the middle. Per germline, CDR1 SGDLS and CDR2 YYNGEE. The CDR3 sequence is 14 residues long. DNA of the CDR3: TGTGCCAGCAGCCCTCGACAGAATTACAATGAGCAGTTCTTC. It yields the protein CASSPRQNYNEQFF.

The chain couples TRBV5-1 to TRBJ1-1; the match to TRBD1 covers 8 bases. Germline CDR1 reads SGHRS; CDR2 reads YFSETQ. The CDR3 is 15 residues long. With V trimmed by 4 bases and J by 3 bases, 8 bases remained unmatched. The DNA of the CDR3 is TGCGCCAGCAGCGCTCTACCGGACAGGGACACTGAAGCTTTCTTT. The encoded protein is CASSALPDRDTEAFF.

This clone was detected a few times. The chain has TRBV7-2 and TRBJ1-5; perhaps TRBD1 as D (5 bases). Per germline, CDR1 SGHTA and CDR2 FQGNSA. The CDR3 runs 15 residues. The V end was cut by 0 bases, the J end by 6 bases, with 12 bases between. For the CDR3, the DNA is TGTGCCAGCAGCTTAGCATCGCAGGGAGGTCAGCCCCAGCATTTT. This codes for CASSLASQGGQPQHF.

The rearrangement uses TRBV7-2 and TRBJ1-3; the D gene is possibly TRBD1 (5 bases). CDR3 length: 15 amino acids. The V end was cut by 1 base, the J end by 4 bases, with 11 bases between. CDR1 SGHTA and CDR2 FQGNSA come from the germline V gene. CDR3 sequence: CASSLVGVEGNTIYF. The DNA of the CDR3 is TGTGCCAGCAGCTTAGTAGGGGTGGAAGGAAACACCATATATTTT.

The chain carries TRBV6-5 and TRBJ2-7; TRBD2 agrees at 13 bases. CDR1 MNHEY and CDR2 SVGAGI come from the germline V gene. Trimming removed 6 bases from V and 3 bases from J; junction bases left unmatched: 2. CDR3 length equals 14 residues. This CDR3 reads CASRGLAGDYEQYF. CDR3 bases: TGTGCCAGCAGAGGACTAGCGGGGGACTACGAGCAGTACTTC.

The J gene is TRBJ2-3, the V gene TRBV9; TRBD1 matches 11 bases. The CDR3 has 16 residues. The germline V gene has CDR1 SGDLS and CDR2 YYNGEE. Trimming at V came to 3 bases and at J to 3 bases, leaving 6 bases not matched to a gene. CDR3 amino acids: CASSADGTGGTDTQYF. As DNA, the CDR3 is TGTGCCAGCAGCGCAGACGGGACAGGGGGAACAGATACGCAGTATTTT.

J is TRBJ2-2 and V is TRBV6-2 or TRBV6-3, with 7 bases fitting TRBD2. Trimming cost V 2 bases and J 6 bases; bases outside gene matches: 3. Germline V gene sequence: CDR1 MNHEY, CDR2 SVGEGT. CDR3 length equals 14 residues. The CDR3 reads CASSYGREPGELFF. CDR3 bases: TGTGCCAGCAGTTACGGGCGGGAGCCCGGGGAGCTGTTTTTT.

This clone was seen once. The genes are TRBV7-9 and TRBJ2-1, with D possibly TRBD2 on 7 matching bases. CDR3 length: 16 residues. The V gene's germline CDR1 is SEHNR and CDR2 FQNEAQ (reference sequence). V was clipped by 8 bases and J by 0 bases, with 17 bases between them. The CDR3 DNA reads TGTGCCAGCTCATCCCGCGGGGGCAGCTCCTACAATGAGCAGTTCTTC. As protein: CASSSRGGSSYNEQFF. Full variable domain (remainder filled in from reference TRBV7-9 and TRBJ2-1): DTGVSQNPRHKITKRGQNVTFRCDPISEHNRLYWYRQTLGQGPEFLTYFQNEAQLEKSRLLSDRFSAERPKGSFSTLEIQRTEQGDSAMYLCASSSRGGSSYNEQFFGPGTRLTVL.

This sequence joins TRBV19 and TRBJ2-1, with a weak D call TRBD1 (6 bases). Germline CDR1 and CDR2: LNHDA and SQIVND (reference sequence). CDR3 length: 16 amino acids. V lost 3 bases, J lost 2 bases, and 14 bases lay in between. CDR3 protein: CASSMAGRGPYNEQFF. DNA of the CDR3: TGTGCCAGTAGTATGGCCGGCAGGGGTCCCTACAATGAGCAGTTCTTC.

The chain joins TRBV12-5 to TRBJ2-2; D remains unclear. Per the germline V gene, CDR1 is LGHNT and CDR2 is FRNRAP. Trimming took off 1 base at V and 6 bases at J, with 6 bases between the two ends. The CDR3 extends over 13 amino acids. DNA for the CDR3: TGTGCTAGTGGTTTGGATCAGGCCGGGGAGCTGTTTTTT. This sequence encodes CASGLDQAGELFF.

The CDR3 sequence: CAWSAFPGGRSVGELFF. As DNA, the CDR3 is TGTGCCTGGAGTGCCTTTCCTGGCGGGAGGTCGGTCGGGGAGCTGTTTTTT. The chain employs TRBV30 and TRBJ2-2; 8 nucleotides match TRBD2. Per germline, CDR1 GTSNPN and CDR2 SVGIG (reference sequence). There are 17 residues in the CDR3. The J segment lost 7 bases and the V segment lost 1 base, leaving 14 bases of the junction unmatched.

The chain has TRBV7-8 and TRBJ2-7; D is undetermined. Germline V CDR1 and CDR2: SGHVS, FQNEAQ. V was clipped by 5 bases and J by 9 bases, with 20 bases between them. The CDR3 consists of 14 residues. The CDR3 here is CASSPLPTPSWQYF. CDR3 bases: TGTGCCAGCAGCCCGCTTCCCACCCCGAGTTGGCAGTACTTC.

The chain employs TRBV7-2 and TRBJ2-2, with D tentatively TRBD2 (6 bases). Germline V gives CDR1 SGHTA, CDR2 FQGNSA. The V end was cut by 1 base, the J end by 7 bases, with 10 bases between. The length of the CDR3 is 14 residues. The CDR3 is CASSLDPSVGELFF. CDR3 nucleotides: TGTGCCAGCAGCTTAGATCCTAGCGTCGGGGAGCTGTTTTTT.

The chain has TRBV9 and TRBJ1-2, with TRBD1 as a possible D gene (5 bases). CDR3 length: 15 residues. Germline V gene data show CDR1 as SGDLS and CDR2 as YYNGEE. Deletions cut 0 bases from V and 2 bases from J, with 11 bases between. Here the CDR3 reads CASSVETGSNYGYTF. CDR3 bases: TGTGCCAGCAGCGTAGAAACAGGTTCGAACTATGGCTACACCTTC.

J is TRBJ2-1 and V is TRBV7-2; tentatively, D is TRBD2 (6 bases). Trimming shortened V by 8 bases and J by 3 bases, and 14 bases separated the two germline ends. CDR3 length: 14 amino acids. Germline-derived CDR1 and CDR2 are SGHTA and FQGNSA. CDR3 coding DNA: TGTGCCAGCGGAAGCGGGTTAATCTACAATGAGCAGTTCTTC. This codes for CASGSGLIYNEQFF.

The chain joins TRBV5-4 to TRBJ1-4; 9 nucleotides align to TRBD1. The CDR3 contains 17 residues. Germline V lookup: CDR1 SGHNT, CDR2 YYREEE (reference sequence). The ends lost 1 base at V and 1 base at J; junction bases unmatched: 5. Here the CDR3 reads CASSLWGQGLTNEKLFF. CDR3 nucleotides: TGTGCCAGCAGCTTGTGGGGACAGGGCCTAACTAATGAAAAACTGTTTTTT.

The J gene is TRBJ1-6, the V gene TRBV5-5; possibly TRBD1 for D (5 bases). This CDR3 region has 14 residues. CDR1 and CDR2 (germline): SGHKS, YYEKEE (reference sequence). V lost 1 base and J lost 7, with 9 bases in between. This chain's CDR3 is CASSLKDTNSPLHF. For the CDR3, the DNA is TGTGCCAGCAGCTTGAAGGACACGAATTCACCCCTCCACTTT. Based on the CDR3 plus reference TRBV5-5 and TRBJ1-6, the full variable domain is DAGVTQSPTHLIKTRGQQVTLRCSPISGHKSVSWYQQVLGQGPQFIFQYYEKEERGRGNFPDRFSARQFPNYSSELNVNALLLGDSALYLCASSLKDTNSPLHFGNGTRLTVT.

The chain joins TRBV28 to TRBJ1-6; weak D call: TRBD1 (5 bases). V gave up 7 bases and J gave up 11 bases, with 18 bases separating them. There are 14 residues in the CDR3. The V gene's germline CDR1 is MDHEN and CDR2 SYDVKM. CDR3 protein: CASTLDQGKAPLHF. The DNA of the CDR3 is TGTGCCAGCACCCTGGATCAGGGAAAGGCACCCCTCCACTTT. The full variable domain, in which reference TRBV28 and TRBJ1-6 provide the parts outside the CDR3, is DVKVTQSSRYLVKRTGEKVFLECVQDMDHENMFWYRQDPGLGLRLIYFSYDVKMKEKGDIPEGYSVSREKKERFSLILESASTNQTSMYLCASTLDQGKAPLHFGNGTRLTVT.